Described below is a single T cell receptor beta chain sequence and its context. Its target is not known. Data came from immunoSEQ multiplex PCR; TCRdb stores just in-frame clones and leaves some out. The table shows 70,000 to 80,000 clones, with around 90% occurring only once. This specimen belongs to a study of graft-versus-host responses after intestinal transplantation. General study findings and limits: Peak circulating GvH clone levels tracked with early post-transplant HvG declines.

Germline-derived CDR1 and CDR2 are MGHDK and SYGVNS. The CDR3 consists of 15 residues. Trimming took 4 bases from V and 4 from J; bases not matched to a gene: 9. The source of this sequence is a human donor who received an intestinal transplant. The material sequenced was unstimulated CD8+ T cells sorted from spleen or lymph node cells, taken before intestinal transplant. This rearrangement joins TRBV25-1 to TRBJ1-1, with 7 bases lining up with TRBD1. CDR3 sequence: CASSAPIGGPTEAFF. The CDR3 DNA follows: TGTGCCAGCAGTGCCCCGATAGGGGGCCCCACTGAAGCTTTCTTT. Looking up the rest from reference TRBV25-1 and TRBJ1-1 gives the full variable domain: EADIYQTPRYLVIGTGKKITLECSQTMGHDKMYWYQQDPGMELHLIHYSYGVNSTEKGDLSSESTVSRIRTEHFPLTLESARPSHTSQYLCASSAPIGGPTEAFFGQGTRLTVV.